One and the same sample provided the 10 T cell receptor beta chains below, sequenced in a study of beta chain features in type 1 diabetes. The entirety of the isolated RNA underwent reverse transcription, so expressed TCRB transcripts were sequenced. The table came from immunoSEQ multiplex PCR; TCRdb's copy has only in-frame clones and leaves some out. The repertoire includes 680,000 or so clones, roughly a sixth of them detected once, and 0.07% to 0.095% sits in the top ten. Sequences were obtained from naive CD4+ T cells from blood. These receptors came from a man aged 18 to 30 in good health.

The chain employs TRBV6-5 and TRBJ1-6, with D perhaps TRBD1 (6 bases). The V gene's germline CDR1 is MNHEY and CDR2 SVGAGI. The CDR3 totals 13 residues. The germline V and J ends were trimmed by 4 bases and 11 bases, with 12 bases remaining between them. CDR3 coding DNA: TGTGCCAGCAGTTTACAGGGAGTAGCACCCCTCCACTTT. It specifies CASSLQGVAPLHF.

This clone was observed once. The rearrangement links TRBV27 to TRBJ1-5; D remains unclear. The V gene lost 1 base and the J gene lost 2 bases, with 9 bases spanning the gap. The CDR3 has 15 residues. From germline, CDR1 is MNHEY and CDR2 SMNVEV (reference sequence). DNA of the CDR3: TGTGCCAGCAGTTTATATGGGTTGGGCAATCAGCCCCAGCATTTT. It translates to CASSLYGLGNQPQHF.

This clone has more than one count but fewer than ten. The genes are TRBV19 and TRBJ1-1, with a tentative D call TRBD1 (5 bases). CDR1 is LNHDA, CDR2 SQIVND, per germline (reference sequence). The CDR3 length is 13 residues. Trimming took 4 bases from V and 1 from J, leaving 7 bases between them. The chain's CDR3 is CASSRGKNTEAFF. The CDR3 DNA reads as TGTGCCAGTAGTAGGGGGAAGAACACTGAAGCTTTCTTT.

This clone was seen many times. The gene calls are TRBV5-4 and TRBJ2-1; D is tentatively TRBD1 or TRBD2 (5 bases each). The germline V gene encodes CDR1 SGHNT and CDR2 YYREEE (reference sequence). The ends were cut back, 3 bases at V and 5 bases at J, with 21 bases in the middle. The CDR3 length is 17 residues. This chain's CDR3 is CASSSSVGARGHNEQFF. In DNA, the CDR3 is TGTGCCAGCAGCTCCTCAGTTGGAGCGAGGGGTCACAATGAGCAGTTCTTC.

The rearrangement uses TRBV7-2 and TRBJ1-6, with 11 bases fitting TRBD1. The CDR3 has 15 amino acids. Germline V gene lookup returns CDR1 SGHTA and CDR2 FQGNSA. The trim removed 3 bases at V and 8 bases at J, leaving 3 bases unmatched. For the CDR3, the DNA is TGTGCCAGCAGCTTCCGGACAGGGGGCTATTCACCCCTCCACTTT. Protein sequence: CASSFRTGGYSPLHF.

The J gene is TRBJ2-1, the V gene TRBV18; D is ambiguous. Trimming removed 4 bases from V and 5 bases from J, with 6 bases in between. Germline values: CDR1 KGHSH, CDR2 LQKENI. This CDR3 comprises 12 residues. The CDR3 DNA reads as TGTGCCAGCTCACTAACCCACAATGAGCAGTTCTTC. It is translated as CASSLTHNEQFF. Drawing the rest from reference TRBV18 and TRBJ2-1, the complete variable domain is NAGVMQNPRHLVRRRGQEARLRCSPMKGHSHVYWYRQLPEEGLKFMVYLQKENIIDESGMPKERFSAEFPKEGPSILRIQQVVRGDSAAYFCASSLTHNEQFFGPGTRLTVL.

As DNA, the CDR3 is TGCGCCAGCAGCCACAGGGCACGAGGAAACACCATATATTTT. It codes for CASSHRARGNTIYF. The chain has TRBV4-1 and TRBJ1-3; D might be TRBD1 (5 bases). Germline V CDR1 and CDR2: MGHRA, YSYEKL. Trimming took 3 bases from V and 4 from J, leaving 10 bases between them. This CDR3 is built from 14 residues.

This clone showed up just a few times. The chain couples TRBV7-2 to TRBJ2-7, with 13 bases identical to TRBD2. Germline values: CDR1 SGHTA, CDR2 FQGNSA. Trimming removed 5 bases from V and 6 bases from J; junction bases left unmatched: 7. The CDR3 covers 15 residues. CDR3: CASSPGLAGASEQYF. CDR3 DNA sequence: TGTGCCAGCAGCCCCGGACTAGCGGGAGCATCCGAGCAGTACTTC.

There are a few counts of this clone. The chain combines TRBV5-1 with TRBJ2-7; 7 positions agree with TRBD1. The V segment lost 3 bases and the J segment 3 bases; nucleotides outside the gene matches: 9. This CDR3 has 15 amino acids. The germline CDR1 and CDR2 sequences are SGHRS and YFSETQ. The CDR3 sequence: CASSSRTGTLYEQYF. The CDR3 DNA sequence: TGCGCCAGCAGCTCCCGGACAGGTACCCTCTACGAGCAGTACTTC.

This clone has only a few counts. The V call is TRBV29-1, the J call TRBJ2-1, with TRBD2 identical over 9 bases. This CDR3 region has 17 residues. Germline V gives CDR1 SQVTM, CDR2 ANQGSEA. V shed 1 base and J 4 bases; nucleotides not matched to a gene: 11. The CDR3 DNA sequence: TGCAGCGTTGAAGGGCGCGGGGGCGCGGGAGGGTACAATGAGCAGTTCTTC. Encoded protein: CSVEGRGGAGGYNEQFF.